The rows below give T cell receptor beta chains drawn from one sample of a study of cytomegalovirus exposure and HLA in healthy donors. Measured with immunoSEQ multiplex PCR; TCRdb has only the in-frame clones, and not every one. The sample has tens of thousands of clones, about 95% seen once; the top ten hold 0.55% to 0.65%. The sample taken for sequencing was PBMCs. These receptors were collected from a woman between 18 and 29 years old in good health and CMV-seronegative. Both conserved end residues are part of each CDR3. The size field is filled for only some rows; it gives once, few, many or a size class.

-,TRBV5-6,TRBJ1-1,CASSMTDRLFEAFF
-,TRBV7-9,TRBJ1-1,CASSFDGGTEAFF
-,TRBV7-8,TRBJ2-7,CASSSRGGWNEQYF
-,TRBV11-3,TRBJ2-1,CASSSPTGGGEQFF
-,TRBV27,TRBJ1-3,CASSSSASGNTIYF
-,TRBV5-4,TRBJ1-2,CASSLGQGALTF
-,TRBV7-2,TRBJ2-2,CASSGDLVGELFF
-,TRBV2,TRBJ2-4,CASRWAPVAKNIQYF
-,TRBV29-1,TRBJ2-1,CSIGHSHEQFF
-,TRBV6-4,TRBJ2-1,CASSDSRASQQFF
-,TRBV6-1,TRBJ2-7,CASSRSGIHEQYF
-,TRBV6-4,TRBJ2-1,CASRLDRGLYNEQFF
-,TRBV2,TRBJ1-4,CASIWQHNEKLFF
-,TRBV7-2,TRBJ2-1,CASSAGQGVYNEQFF
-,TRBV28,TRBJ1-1,CASSKQGNTEAFF
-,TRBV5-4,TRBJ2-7,CASSLMTGGLGEQYF
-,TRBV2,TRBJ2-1,CASSPGQGTYNEQFF
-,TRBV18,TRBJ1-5,CASSPPGGRQPQHF
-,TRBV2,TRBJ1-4,CASRQGSPAATNEKLFF
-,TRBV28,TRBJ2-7,CASSVGGYRGYEQYF
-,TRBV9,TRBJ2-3,CASSVEQRTDTQYF
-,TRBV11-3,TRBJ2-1,CASSQGVDSEQFF
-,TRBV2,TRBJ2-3,CASSEQNRGGRVRTQYF
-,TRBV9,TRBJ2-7,CASSEGLGAYEQYF
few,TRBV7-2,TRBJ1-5,CASSYRGNQPQHF
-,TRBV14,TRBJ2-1,CASSQGSGGAREQFF
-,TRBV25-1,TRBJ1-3,CASSDDSDSGNTIYF
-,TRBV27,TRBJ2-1,CASSLLYERGGVNEQFF
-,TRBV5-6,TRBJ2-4,CASSLRTGVAKNIQYF
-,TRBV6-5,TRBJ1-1,CASSRTGRRNSEAFF
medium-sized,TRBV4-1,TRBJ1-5,CASSQEREMGPQHF
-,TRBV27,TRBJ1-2,CASSLLRFGGYTF
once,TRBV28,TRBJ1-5,CASREVGAGTGNQPQHF
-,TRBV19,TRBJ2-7,CASSIERSYEQYF
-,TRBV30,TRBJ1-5,CAWSVLTGRNQPQHF
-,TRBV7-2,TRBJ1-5,CASSLHTGVNQPQHF
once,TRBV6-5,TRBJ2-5,CASSRQETQYF
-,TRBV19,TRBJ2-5,CASSSGQGRIRETQYF
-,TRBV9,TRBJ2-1,CASSVGAGEGEQFF
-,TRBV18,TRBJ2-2,CASSPRDRERANTGELFF
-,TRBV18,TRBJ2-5,CASSPTQETQYF
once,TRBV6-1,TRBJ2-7,CASSLSSYEQYF
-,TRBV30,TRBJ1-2,CAWLRAPGTGGVGGYTF
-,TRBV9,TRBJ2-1,CASSVMPSGGYYNEQFF
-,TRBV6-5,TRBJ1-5,CASSSGQGSNQPQHF
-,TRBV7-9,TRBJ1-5,CASSTDSINQPQHF
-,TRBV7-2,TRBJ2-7,CASSLRFLGAYEQYF
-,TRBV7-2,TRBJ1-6,CASRFGLDWTANSPLHF
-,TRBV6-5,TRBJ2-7,CASSNVDRSHEQYF
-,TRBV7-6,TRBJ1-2,CASSTMPGDGYTF
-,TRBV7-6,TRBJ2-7,CASSSRDRGHEQYF
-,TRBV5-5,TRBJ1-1,CASSLQGLVTEAFF
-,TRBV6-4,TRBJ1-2,CASTPRAPRGRYGYTF
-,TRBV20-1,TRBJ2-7,CSNRESYEQYF
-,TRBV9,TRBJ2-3,CASSVVGGGTDTQYF
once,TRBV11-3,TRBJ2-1,CASSLIGRGYNEQFF
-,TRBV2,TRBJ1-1,CASSPDRVGPEAFF